These 18 T cell receptor beta chains share one sample of origin, sequenced in a study of shared clonotypes between healthy human individuals. Only in-frame clones appear in the TCRdb table, and some are missing; sequencing was by immunoSEQ multiplex PCR. There are some 700,000 clones in the sample; around 91% occur only once, and 34% lies in the top ten. Sequencing was carried out using memory CD8+ T cells from PBMCs. Subset in this sample: CD45RO+ cells pooled with CCR7-negative TemRA cells. Source of these receptors: a man aged 18 to 30 in good health. Some clones in this sample may be carry-over from other donors' samples.

The gene calls are TRBV7-9 and TRBJ1-1; TRBD1 might be the D (5 bases). V was clipped by 4 bases and J by 1 base, with 10 bases between them. CDR3 length: 14 residues. Germline lookup yields CDR1 SEHNR and CDR2 FQNEAQ (reference sequence). CDR3 region: CASSSGLSNTEAFF. CDR3 bases: TGTGCCAGCAGCTCGGGACTGTCGAACACTGAAGCTTTCTTT.

The chain couples TRBV4-1 to TRBJ2-3, with D maybe TRBD2 (5 bases). Trimming pared 0 bases from V and 7 bases from J, leaving 11 bases between. The germline CDR1 and CDR2 sequences are MGHRA and YSYEKL. The CDR3 is 14 amino acids. CDR3 sequence: CASSQDLRRYTQYF. CDR3 sequence (DNA): TGCGCCAGCAGCCAAGATCTAAGGAGGTATACGCAGTATTTT.

The rearrangement uses TRBV15 and TRBJ2-2; D tentatively fits TRBD1 or TRBD2 (6 bases each). Germline CDR1 and CDR2: LNHNV and YYDKDF (reference sequence). This CDR3 region has 17 residues. V was shortened by 0 bases and J by 2 bases, with 13 bases between the two germline ends. The CDR3 nucleotides read TGTGCCACCAGCAGAGATCCTATGGGGGGCAACACCGGGGAGCTGTTTTTT. Protein product: CATSRDPMGGNTGELFF.

The chain couples TRBV6-5 to TRBJ2-1; 13 nucleotides match TRBD2. V was pared by 7 bases and J by 8 bases, with 8 bases of the junction left unmatched. Germline V gives CDR1 MNHEY, CDR2 SVGAGI. The CDR3 sequence is 15 residues long. The CDR3 DNA reads as TGTGCCAGCACCAAAACTAGCGGGAGGGCCCATGAGCAGTTCTTC. Protein sequence: CASTKTSGRAHEQFF.

The genes are TRBV7-2 and TRBJ2-1; 9 nucleotides align to TRBD1. The CDR3 is 15 amino acids. J lost 2 bases, V lost 3 bases, and 2 bases had no gene match. Germline V gives CDR1 SGHTA, CDR2 FQGNSA. CDR3 DNA sequence: TGTGCCAGCAGCTTGCGGACAGGGGCCTACAATGAGCAGTTCTTC. It translates to CASSLRTGAYNEQFF.

The genes are TRBV6-5 and TRBJ2-7; D uncertain. CDR1 is MNHEY, CDR2 SVGAGI, per germline. The CDR3 consists of 15 residues. V was clipped by 0 bases and J by 5 bases, with 14 bases between them. The CDR3 is CASSYSTKVGNEQYF. The CDR3 bases are TGTGCCAGCAGTTACTCGACAAAGGTCGGTAACGAGCAGTACTTC.

Remarks on this clone: This sample includes further DNA sequences coding for the same CDR3. In DNA, the CDR3 is TGTGCCAGCAGTTTACTAGCGGGGATCACAGATACGCAGTATTTT. Translation gives CASSLLAGITDTQYF. The rearrangement uses TRBV27 and TRBJ2-3; 9 bases map to TRBD2. The CDR3 loop spans 15 amino acids. Germline CDR1 and CDR2: MNHEY and SMNVEV (reference sequence). After removal of 2 bases from V and 2 bases from J, the junction contained 2 bases not matched to a gene.

V gene TRBV11-2 combines with J gene TRBJ2-7, with D possibly TRBD2 on 6 matching bases. V was trimmed by 6 bases and J by 4 bases, leaving 10 bases between them. The germline CDR1 and CDR2 sequences are SGHAT and FQNNGV. This CDR3 region has 12 residues. The CDR3, as DNA: TGTGCCAGCAGACGGGGGTTATACGAGCAGTACTTC. It yields the protein CASRRGLYEQYF.

This clone appeared a few times. The chain uses TRBV30 and TRBJ1-1, with D possibly being TRBD1 (6 bases). The germline V gene encodes CDR1 GTSNPN and CDR2 SVGIG (reference sequence). V shed 1 base and J shed 1 base, with 10 bases lying between them. The CDR3 totals 14 residues. CDR3: CAWSAGHKNTEAFF. In DNA, the CDR3 is TGTGCCTGGAGTGCGGGACACAAGAACACTGAAGCTTTCTTT. The variable domain in full, with the rest retrieved from reference TRBV30 and TRBJ1-1, is SQTIHQWPATLVQPVGSPLSLECTVEGTSNPNLYWYRQAAGRGLQLLFYSVGIGQISSEVPQNLSASRPQDRQFILSSKKLLLSDSGFYLCAWSAGHKNTEAFFGQGTRLTVV.

The rearrangement links TRBV7-2 to TRBJ1-2; D is undetermined. Germline V gene data show CDR1 as SGHTA and CDR2 as FQGNSA. V was cut by 3 bases and J by 4 bases, with 9 bases left in between. The CDR3 runs to 13 residues. CDR3 DNA sequence: TGTGCCAGCAGCTTCGCAGCTTCCTATGGCTACACCTTC. Its translation: CASSFAASYGYTF.

The V call is TRBV7-9, the J call TRBJ2-3; 10 bases are shared with TRBD2. Germline-derived CDR1 and CDR2 are SEHNR and FQNEAQ (reference sequence). Germline trimming cut 2 bases from V and 1 base from J; bases unmatched to any gene: 3. This CDR3 has 16 amino acids. This CDR3 is CASSLRLAGGTDTQYF. Here the CDR3 DNA reads TGTGCCAGCAGCTTACGCCTAGCGGGAGGCACAGATACGCAGTATTTT.

J is TRBJ1-2 and V is TRBV5-4; 10 bases are shared with TRBD1. CDR1 and CDR2 from the germline V gene are SGHNT and YYREEE (reference sequence). CDR3 length: 15 residues. V shed 4 bases, J shed 8 bases, and the junction held 11 bases outside the gene matches. The DNA of the CDR3 is TGTGCCAGCAGCGGACCGACAGGGGGCGCGGTCGGCTACACCTTC. Amino acids: CASSGPTGGAVGYTF.

The chain is built from TRBV19 and TRBJ1-1; TRBD1 aligns across 10 bases. The trim removed 5 bases at V and 5 bases at J, leaving 8 bases unmatched. The CDR3 is 15 amino acids. CDR1 and CDR2 from the germline V gene are LNHDA and SQIVND (reference sequence). Written as DNA, the CDR3 is TGTGCCAGTAGTCCCCGGACAGGGGGTAATACTGAAGCTTTCTTT. It translates to CASSPRTGGNTEAFF.

The chain combines TRBV4-2 with TRBJ2-7; possible D gene TRBD2, 7 bases. The CDR3 has 15 residues. V was clipped by 4 bases and J by 3 bases, with 16 bases between them. CDR1 is LGHNA, CDR2 YNFKEQ, per germline. This CDR3 is CASSPLEGGVYEQYF. The CDR3 nucleotides are TGTGCCAGCAGCCCCCTGGAGGGGGGGGTCTACGAGCAGTACTTC.

The chain carries TRBV29-1 and TRBJ1-2; no firm D call. The V end was cut by 1 base, the J end by 0 bases, with 12 bases between. Germline V lookup: CDR1 SQVTM, CDR2 ANQGSEA. The CDR3 is made up of 15 amino acids. The CDR3 loop is CSVEGSPSANYGYTF. CDR3 sequence (DNA): TGCAGCGTTGAAGGTTCACCCTCGGCTAACTATGGCTACACCTTC.

The chain uses TRBV30 and TRBJ1-3; no definite D call. V lost 2 bases and J 2 bases, leaving 7 bases between the germline ends. There are 13 residues in the CDR3. Germline lookup yields CDR1 GTSNPN and CDR2 SVGIG (reference sequence). The CDR3 nucleotides read TGTGCCTGGAGTAAGGTGACTGGAAACACCATATATTTT. Translated: CAWSKVTGNTIYF.

The rearrangement links TRBV5-1 to TRBJ1-1, with unresolved D. Trimming removed 3 bases at V and 0 bases at J, with 6 bases between. Germline lookup yields CDR1 SGHRS and CDR2 YFSETQ. The CDR3 length is 13 residues. The CDR3 spells CASSSRLNTEAFF. The CDR3 DNA reads TGCGCCAGCAGCTCCCGGCTGAACACTGAAGCTTTCTTT.

This chain links TRBV19 with TRBJ1-1; the D is unclear. Trimming stripped 1 base from V and 0 bases from J, with 9 bases between. The CDR3 has 15 amino acids. Germline V gene data show CDR1 as LNHDA and CDR2 as SQIVND (reference sequence). The CDR3 protein is CASSIGAGMNTEAFF. DNA of the CDR3: TGTGCCAGTAGTATAGGGGCGGGGATGAACACTGAAGCTTTCTTT.